The entry below describes one TCR beta chain. These data belong to a study of technical replicates of blood from a handful of donors. Using immunoSEQ multiplex PCR, the repertoire was profiled, and TCRdb retains in-frame clones only, with some absent. The profile shows over 70,000 clones, roughly 94% of them singletons. This clonotype was sampled from a human donor in good health. The sequenced sample was T cells isolated from PBMCs.

The chain's CDR3 is CASSIDPGSRDQYF. DNA of the CDR3: TGTGCCAGTAGTATAGATCCAGGTTCGAGGGACCAGTACTTC. The chain has TRBV19 and TRBJ2-5; maybe TRBD2 (5 bases). Trimming removed 0 bases at V and 10 bases at J, with 15 bases between. This CDR3 has 14 residues. CDR1 and CDR2 (germline): LNHDA, SQIVND (reference sequence).